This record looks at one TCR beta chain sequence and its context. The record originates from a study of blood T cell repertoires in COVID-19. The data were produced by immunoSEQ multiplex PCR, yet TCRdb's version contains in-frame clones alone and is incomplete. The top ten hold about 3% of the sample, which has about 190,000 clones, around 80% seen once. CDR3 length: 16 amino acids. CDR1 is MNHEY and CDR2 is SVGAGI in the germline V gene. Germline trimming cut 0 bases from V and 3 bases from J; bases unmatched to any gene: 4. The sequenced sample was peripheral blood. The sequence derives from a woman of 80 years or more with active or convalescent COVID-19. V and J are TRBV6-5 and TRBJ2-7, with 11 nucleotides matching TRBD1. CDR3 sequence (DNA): TGTGCCAGCAGTTACTCTCTCGGGACAGGGGGCTACGAGCAGTACTTC. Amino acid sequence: CASSYSLGTGGYEQYF.